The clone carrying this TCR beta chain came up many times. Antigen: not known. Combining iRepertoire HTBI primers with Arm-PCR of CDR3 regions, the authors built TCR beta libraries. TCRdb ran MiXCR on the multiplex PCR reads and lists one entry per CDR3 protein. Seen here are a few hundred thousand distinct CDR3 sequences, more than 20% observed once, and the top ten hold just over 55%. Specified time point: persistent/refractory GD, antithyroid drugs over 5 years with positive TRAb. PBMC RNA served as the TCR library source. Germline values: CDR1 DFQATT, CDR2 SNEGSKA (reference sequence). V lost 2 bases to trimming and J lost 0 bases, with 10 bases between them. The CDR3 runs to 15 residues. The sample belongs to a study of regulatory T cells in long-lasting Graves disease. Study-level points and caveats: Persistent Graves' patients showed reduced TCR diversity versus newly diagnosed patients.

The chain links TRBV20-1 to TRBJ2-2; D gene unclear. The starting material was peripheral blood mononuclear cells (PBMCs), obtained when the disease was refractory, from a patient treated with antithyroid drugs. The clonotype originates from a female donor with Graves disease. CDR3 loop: CSARPHRSNTGELFF. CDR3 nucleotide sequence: TGCAGTGCTAGACCTCATCGATCGAACACCGGGGAGCTGTTTTTT.